Listed here are 8 T cell receptor beta chains from one sample, sequenced in a study of T cell repertoires in cytomegalovirus infection. TCRdb processed the reads anew with MiXCR; each CDR3 protein has one entry. The data show roughly 120,000 distinct CDR3 sequences, with around 32% seen just once and about 54% held by the top ten. These receptors' targets are unknown. The sample in question was CD8+ T cells from cultured PBMCs, obtained from culture after CMV antigen stimulation. Source of these receptors: a human donor in good health (CMV status not recorded). Some clones in this sample may be carry-over from other donors' samples.

This clonotype appeared a few times. The rearrangement links TRBV12-3 or TRBV12-4 to TRBJ1-1, with 7 positions matching TRBD1. This CDR3 is 14 amino acids long. V lost 3 bases to trimming and J lost 5 bases; unmatched junction nucleotides: 6. The CDR3 nucleotides are TGTGCCAGCAGTTTGTCGACAGGGCGGACTGAAGCTTTCTTT. This codes for CASSLSTGRTEAFF.

The chain employs TRBV6-6 and TRBJ2-1; D is unclear. Trimming cost V 6 bases and J 5 bases, with 11 bases left between them. This CDR3 contains 13 residues. The V gene's germline CDR1 is MNHNY and CDR2 SVGAGI (reference sequence). CDR3 bases: TGTGCCAGCAGAATACTCGGAGACAATGAGCAGTTCTTC. Translated, it gives CASRILGDNEQFF.

Details on this clonotype: An end of the junction differs from the germline gene, which may be a read error. The genes are TRBV6-6 and TRBJ2-3; 7 bases are a match to TRBD2. This CDR3 comprises 16 residues. Germline V gives CDR1 MNHNY, CDR2 SVGAGI (reference sequence). The chain's CDR3 is CAGSYSLAASTDTQYF. The DNA for the CDR3 is TGTGCCGGCAGTTACTCGCTAGCGGCTAGCACAGATACGCAGTATTTT.

This clonotype occurred a few times. The chain is built from TRBV7-6 and TRBJ1-2, with D uncertain. Germline CDR1 SGHVS, CDR2 FNYEAQ. Trimming removed 0 bases from V and 4 bases from J, with 3 bases in between. The CDR3 contains 12 residues. CDR3 sequence: CASSLAVYGYTF. DNA of the CDR3: TGTGCCAGCAGCTTAGCGGTCTATGGCTACACCTTC.

The rearrangement links TRBV9 to TRBJ2-7, with D possibly being TRBD1 or TRBD2 (6 bases each). Deletions cut 0 bases from V and 2 bases from J, with 9 bases between. CDR3 length: 14 residues. Germline CDR1 and CDR2: SGDLS and YYNGEE. The CDR3 DNA reads TGTGCCAGCAGCGTAGGGGGGGCCGCCTACGAGCAGTACTTC. Amino acid sequence: CASSVGGAAYEQYF.

V and J are TRBV7-9 and TRBJ2-3; D gene unclear. V shed 4 bases and J shed 4 bases, with 3 bases lying between them. Germline CDR1 SEHNR, CDR2 FQNEAQ (reference sequence). The length of the CDR3 is 11 residues. The CDR3: CASSWADTQYF. The CDR3 bases are TGTGCCAGCAGCTGGGCAGATACGCAGTATTTT.

This clonotype was recorded a few times. V is TRBV6-1 and J is TRBJ2-5; 12 bases are a match to TRBD2. The CDR3 runs to 15 residues. Germline CDR1 is MNHNS and CDR2 is SASEGT. After removal of 2 bases from V and 3 bases from J, the junction contained 1 base not matched to a gene. CDR3 loop: CASSEPSGGEETQYF. CDR3 nucleotide sequence: TGTGCCAGCAGTGAACCTAGCGGGGGGGAAGAGACCCAGTACTTC.

The V call is TRBV11-2, the J call TRBJ2-7, with D perhaps TRBD2 (6 bases). V lost 1 base and J 0 bases, leaving 10 bases between the germline ends. CDR3 length: 15 residues. Germline CDR1 reads SGHAT; CDR2 reads FQNNGV. The CDR3 is CASSLGDGSSYEQYF. The CDR3 DNA reads as TGTGCCAGCAGCTTAGGGGACGGGAGCTCCTACGAGCAGTACTTC. The full variable domain, with the rest looked up from reference TRBV11-2 and TRBJ2-7, is EAGVAQSPRYKIIEKRQSVAFWCNPISGHATLYWYQQILGQGPKLLIQFQNNGVVDDSQLPKDRFSAERLKGVDSTLKIQPAKLEDSAVYLCASSLGDGSSYEQYFGPGTRLTVT.